A selection of T cell receptor beta chains follows, all from one sample in a study of blood T cell repertoires in COVID-19. The repertoire was sequenced with immunoSEQ multiplex PCR; TCRdb's copy has only in-frame clones and lacks some. The sample records about 480,000 clones, 85% to 90% being singletons. The sample was PBMCs or T cells enriched from blood (not recorded which). The origin of the receptors is a woman in her thirties or forties who had recovered from COVID-19. The CDR3 runs from the conserved cysteine through the conserved F or W. Each record gives: D gene, clone size, V gene, J gene, CDR3 protein, CDR3 DNA. D genes are given only for firm matches. For some rows the clone size is stated as once, few or many, or as a class when expanded; others skip it.

d_gene: -; abundance: once; v_gene: TRBV19; j_gene: TRBJ2-7; CDR3aa: CASSPIGGRGSSYEQYF; CDR3nt: TGTGCCAGTAGTCCGATCGGGGGTCGGGGGTCCTCCTACGAGCAGTACTTC
d_gene: -; abundance: -; v_gene: TRBV7-2; j_gene: TRBJ2-7; CDR3aa: CASSLNLATYEQYF; CDR3nt: TGTGCCAGCAGCTTAAACCTAGCTACCTACGAGCAGTACTTC
d_gene: -; abundance: -; v_gene: TRBV6-5; j_gene: TRBJ2-1; CDR3aa: CASSPWTNPADEQFF; CDR3nt: TGTGCCAGCAGTCCATGGACTAATCCGGCGGATGAGCAGTTCTTC
d_gene: -; abundance: -; v_gene: TRBV2; j_gene: TRBJ2-6; CDR3aa: CASMTRPGANVLTF; CDR3nt: TGTGCCAGTATGACTAGGCCTGGGGCCAACGTCCTGACTTTC
d_gene: TRBD1; abundance: -; v_gene: TRBV24-1; j_gene: TRBJ2-7; CDR3aa: CATRNCRDRGYEQYF; CDR3nt: TGTGCCACCAGAAACTGCCGGGACAGGGGCTACGAGCAGTACTTC
d_gene: TRBD1; abundance: once; v_gene: TRBV29-1; j_gene: TRBJ1-1; CDR3aa: CSVAGTGENTEAFF; CDR3nt: TGCAGCGTAGCCGGGACAGGGGAAAACACTGAAGCTTTCTTT
d_gene: -; abundance: -; v_gene: TRBV5-1; j_gene: TRBJ1-4; CDR3aa: CASSLAPGVRREKLFF; CDR3nt: TGCGCCAGCAGCTTGGCCCCCGGGGTGAGGCGTGAAAAACTGTTTTTT
d_gene: -; abundance: -; v_gene: TRBV6-6; j_gene: TRBJ1-6; CDR3aa: CASRTAGVDSPLHF; CDR3nt: TGTGCCAGCAGAACGGCAGGGGTTGATTCACCCCTCCACTTT
d_gene: -; abundance: few; v_gene: TRBV18; j_gene: TRBJ1-3; CDR3aa: CASSPPSTGNTIYF; CDR3nt: TGTGCCAGCTCACCACCATCCACTGGAAACACCATATATTTT
d_gene: TRBD1; abundance: -; v_gene: TRBV30; j_gene: TRBJ1-6; CDR3aa: CAWSILGQGESPLHF; CDR3nt: TGTGCCTGGAGTATACTTGGACAGGGGGAATCACCCCTCCACTTT
d_gene: -; abundance: few; v_gene: TRBV7-9; j_gene: TRBJ2-7; CDR3aa: CASTEPGVASEQYF; CDR3nt: TGTGCCAGCACGGAGCCCGGGGTGGCGTCTGAGCAGTACTTC
d_gene: -; abundance: -; v_gene: TRBV19; j_gene: TRBJ1-1; CDR3aa: CASSSRGLNTEAFF; CDR3nt: TGTGCCAGTAGTAGTCGAGGGTTGAACACTGAAGCTTTCTTT
d_gene: -; abundance: -; v_gene: TRBV4-1; j_gene: TRBJ1-6; CDR3aa: CASSHPDGDINSPLHF; CDR3nt: TGCGCCAGCAGCCATCCGGACGGGGACATTAATTCACCCCTCCACTTT
d_gene: -; abundance: -; v_gene: TRBV27; j_gene: TRBJ1-1; CDR3aa: CASSLLNSRQEAFF; CDR3nt: TGTGCCAGCAGTCTACTAAACTCAAGGCAAGAAGCTTTCTTT
d_gene: -; abundance: -; v_gene: TRBV7-2; j_gene: TRBJ2-1; CDR3aa: CASSLYRNEQFF; CDR3nt: TGTGCCAGCAGCTTATATCGCAATGAGCAGTTCTTC
d_gene: TRBD2; abundance: -; v_gene: TRBV2; j_gene: TRBJ2-7; CDR3aa: CASSHGLADTYEQYF; CDR3nt: TGTGCCAGCAGCCACGGACTAGCGGACACCTACGAGCAGTACTTC
d_gene: -; abundance: -; v_gene: TRBV12-3/TRBV12-4; j_gene: TRBJ1-2; CDR3aa: CASRQGKGGYTF; CDR3nt: TGTGCCAGCAGACAGGGTAAGGGAGGCTACACCTTC
d_gene: TRBD1; abundance: once; v_gene: TRBV18; j_gene: TRBJ2-4; CDR3aa: CASSPLGTVLAKNIQYF; CDR3nt: TGTGCCAGCTCACCTCTAGGGACAGTACTAGCCAAAAACATTCAGTACTTC
d_gene: -; abundance: -; v_gene: TRBV19; j_gene: TRBJ2-7; CDR3aa: CASSSTPIGYEQYF; CDR3nt: TGTGCCAGTAGTTCTACCCCTATCGGCTACGAGCAGTACTTC
d_gene: TRBD1; abundance: once; v_gene: TRBV27; j_gene: TRBJ1-2; CDR3aa: CASSPQGARGYGYTF; CDR3nt: TGTGCCAGCAGTCCACAGGGGGCCCGGGGCTATGGCTACACCTTC
d_gene: -; abundance: -; v_gene: TRBV4-3; j_gene: TRBJ2-3; CDR3aa: CASSQAGTDTQYF; CDR3nt: TGCGCCAGCAGCCAAGCAGGGACAGATACGCAGTATTTT
d_gene: -; abundance: -; v_gene: TRBV4-1; j_gene: TRBJ1-2; CDR3aa: CASSPSWTVNYGYTF; CDR3nt: TGCGCCAGCAGCCCGAGCTGGACAGTTAACTATGGCTACACCTTC
d_gene: TRBD1; abundance: -; v_gene: TRBV5-8; j_gene: TRBJ1-5; CDR3aa: CASSPERDRVPLSNQPQHF; CDR3nt: TGTGCCAGCAGCCCGGAGAGGGACAGGGTTCCCCTTAGCAATCAGCCCCAGCATTTT
d_gene: TRBD1; abundance: -; v_gene: TRBV7-6; j_gene: TRBJ2-1; CDR3aa: CASSLVGTAYNEQFF; CDR3nt: TGTGCCAGCAGCTTAGTGGGGACAGCCTACAATGAGCAGTTCTTC
d_gene: -; abundance: few; v_gene: TRBV18; j_gene: TRBJ1-3; CDR3aa: CASSLQGPGNTIYF; CDR3nt: TGTGCCAGCTCATTACAGGGACCTGGAAACACCATATATTTT
d_gene: TRBD2; abundance: -; v_gene: TRBV7-2; j_gene: TRBJ2-3; CDR3aa: CASSQRWTSGRGVTQYF; CDR3nt: TGTGCCAGCAGCCAACGATGGACTAGCGGGAGAGGGGTCACGCAGTATTTT
d_gene: TRBD2; abundance: -; v_gene: TRBV29-1; j_gene: TRBJ2-1; CDR3aa: CSALGTSAEQFF; CDR3nt: TGCAGCGCATTAGGGACTAGCGCCGAGCAGTTCTTC
d_gene: -; abundance: -; v_gene: TRBV27; j_gene: TRBJ2-2; CDR3aa: CASSLGIGGTGELFF; CDR3nt: TGTGCCAGCAGTTTGGGGATCGGGGGCACCGGGGAGCTGTTTTTT
d_gene: -; abundance: -; v_gene: TRBV19; j_gene: TRBJ2-1; CDR3aa: CASSIGEAGKPEQFF; CDR3nt: TGTGCCAGTAGTATAGGAGAAGCGGGTAAACCTGAGCAGTTCTTC
d_gene: TRBD2; abundance: few; v_gene: TRBV7-7; j_gene: TRBJ2-7; CDR3aa: CASSEGLADSYEQYF; CDR3nt: TGTGCTAGCAGCGAGGGACTAGCGGATTCCTACGAGCAGTACTTC
d_gene: -; abundance: -; v_gene: TRBV5-1; j_gene: TRBJ1-6; CDR3aa: CASSLEGRGLDSPLHF; CDR3nt: TGCGCCAGCAGCTTGGAGGGTCGCGGGTTGGATTCACCCCTCCACTTT
d_gene: TRBD1; abundance: once; v_gene: TRBV5-1; j_gene: TRBJ2-2; CDR3aa: CASSFGTGTNTGELFF; CDR3nt: TGCGCCAGCAGCTTCGGGACAGGGACGAACACCGGGGAGCTGTTTTTT
d_gene: -; abundance: -; v_gene: TRBV27; j_gene: TRBJ1-1; CDR3aa: CASSSLAGVRTEAFF; CDR3nt: TGTGCCAGCAGTTCCCTAGCCGGGGTAAGGACTGAAGCTTTCTTT
d_gene: TRBD1; abundance: -; v_gene: TRBV19; j_gene: TRBJ1-2; CDR3aa: CASSGDRFPYGYTF; CDR3nt: TGTGCCAGTAGTGGGGACAGGTTCCCCTATGGCTACACCTTC
d_gene: TRBD1; abundance: -; v_gene: TRBV10-2; j_gene: TRBJ1-2; CDR3aa: CASSEGGLYGYTF; CDR3nt: TGCGCCAGCAGTGAAGGGGGCCTCTATGGCTACACCTTC
d_gene: TRBD2; abundance: -; v_gene: TRBV29-1; j_gene: TRBJ2-7; CDR3aa: CSVEDRSSGQYF; CDR3nt: TGCAGCGTTGAAGATAGGTCTAGCGGGCAGTACTTC
d_gene: -; abundance: -; v_gene: TRBV19; j_gene: TRBJ1-4; CDR3aa: CASSKPDRRPFQTNEKLFF; CDR3nt: TGTGCCAGTAGTAAACCCGACAGGAGGCCATTCCAGACTAATGAAAAACTGTTTTTT
d_gene: -; abundance: -; v_gene: TRBV19; j_gene: TRBJ1-1; CDR3aa: CATQEPGQPNTEAFF; CDR3nt: TGTGCCACCCAGGAACCGGGACAACCGAACACTGAAGCTTTCTTT
d_gene: -; abundance: -; v_gene: TRBV30; j_gene: TRBJ1-2; CDR3aa: CAWRGQDGYGYTF; CDR3nt: TGTGCCTGGAGGGGTCAGGATGGCTATGGCTACACCTTC
d_gene: -; abundance: -; v_gene: TRBV7-2; j_gene: TRBJ2-1; CDR3aa: CASSLQAAGSSYNEQFF; CDR3nt: TGTGCCAGCAGCTTACAAGCAGCGGGTAGCTCCTACAATGAGCAGTTCTTC
d_gene: TRBD1; abundance: -; v_gene: TRBV5-4; j_gene: TRBJ2-5; CDR3aa: CASSLSTGGLHETQYF; CDR3nt: TGTGCCAGCAGCTTGAGTACAGGGGGTCTCCATGAGACCCAGTACTTC
d_gene: TRBD1; abundance: -; v_gene: TRBV19; j_gene: TRBJ2-5; CDR3aa: CASSDTGTGGLETQYF; CDR3nt: TGTGCCAGTAGCGACACCGGGACAGGGGGCTTAGAGACCCAGTACTTC